These 32 T cell receptor beta chains came from one sample sequenced in a study of technical replicates of blood from a handful of donors. Profiled with immunoSEQ multiplex PCR; TCRdb holds only in-frame clones, not every one. The sample lists tens of thousands of clones; just under 95% were seen once. The specimen sequenced was T cells isolated from PBMCs. These receptors came from a human donor in good health.

The V gene is TRBV28, the J gene TRBJ1-5; no reliable D call. The CDR3 has 18 amino acids. CDR1 is MDHEN, CDR2 SYDVKM, per germline. V gave up 5 bases and J gave up 1 base, with 21 bases separating them. The CDR3 coding sequence is TGTGCCAGCAGTCCCCCGGCGCGGCGAACAATCAGCAATCAGCCCCAGCATTTT. Amino acids: CASSPPARRTISNQPQHF.

Notes on this clone: This same CDR3 is encoded by further DNA sequences in the sample. The chain is built from TRBV6-5 and TRBJ2-1; D remains unclear. The germline V gene encodes CDR1 MNHEY and CDR2 SVGAGI. Trimming cost V 2 bases and J 5 bases, with 7 bases left between them. This CDR3 spans 13 amino acids. CDR3 in DNA: TGTGCCAGCAGTTACGACTCTAACAATGAGCAGTTCTTC. It yields the protein CASSYDSNNEQFF.

The rearrangement uses TRBV5-1 and TRBJ1-5; 7 bases agree with TRBD1. Germline assignment: CDR1 SGHRS and CDR2 YFSETQ. J gave up 4 bases and V 0 bases, and 4 bases lay outside the gene matches. This CDR3 region has 15 residues. The CDR3 DNA follows: TGCGCCAGCAGCTTGGAAGGGACAGTTAATCAGCCCCAGCATTTT. Encoded protein: CASSLEGTVNQPQHF. The variable domain in full, with the rest retrieved from reference TRBV5-1 and TRBJ1-5, is KAGVTQTPRYLIKTRGQQVTLSCSPISGHRSVSWYQQTPGQGLQFLFEYFSETQRNKGNFPGRFSGRQFSNSRSEMNVSTLELGDSALYLCASSLEGTVNQPQHFGDGTRLSIL.

This clone came up once. This sequence joins TRBV5-1 and TRBJ1-2, with a possible D match to TRBD1 (6 bases). The CDR3 runs 14 residues. Germline lookup yields CDR1 SGHRS and CDR2 YFSETQ. V was shortened by 4 bases and J by 4 bases, with 14 bases between the two germline ends. The CDR3: CASSITDSPYGYTF. The CDR3 coding sequence is TGCGCCAGCAGCATAACGGACAGCCCCTATGGCTACACCTTC.

The CDR3 coding sequence is TGTGCCAGCAGCGAACGGACAGAAAATGAAAAACTGTTTTTT. This gives the protein CASSERTENEKLFF. The chain joins TRBV2 to TRBJ1-4; possibly TRBD1 for D (6 bases). The V gene's germline CDR1 is SNHLY and CDR2 FYNNEI. Trimming took 6 bases from V and 5 from J, leaving 13 bases between them. The CDR3 runs to 14 residues.

The chain employs TRBV7-9 and TRBJ2-1, with 14 bases identical to TRBD2. Germline V gene data show CDR1 as SEHNR and CDR2 as FQNEAQ (reference sequence). V lost 3 bases to trimming and J lost 9 bases; unmatched junction nucleotides: 10. The CDR3 consists of 17 residues. DNA of the CDR3: TGTGCCAGCAGCTTCTGGACTAGCGGGGGGTATGGTAGTGAGCAGTTCTTC. Translated: CASSFWTSGGYGSEQFF.

The chain couples TRBV6-1 to TRBJ1-5, with D possibly being TRBD1 (5 bases). The V end lost 8 bases, the J end lost 0 bases, and 14 bases lay between the germline ends. Germline CDR1 MNHNS, CDR2 SASEGT. The CDR3 consists of 15 residues. The DNA of the CDR3 is TGTGCCAGCGGGGGGTCCCTCTATAGCAATCAGCCCCAGCATTTT. Protein: CASGGSLYSNQPQHF.

V is TRBV9 and J is TRBJ2-1; no clear D. The CDR3 runs 15 residues. Germline values: CDR1 SGDLS, CDR2 YYNGEE. V was trimmed by 6 bases and J by 4 bases, leaving 17 bases between them. The CDR3 protein is CASTLHDSPYNEQFF. CDR3 bases: TGTGCCAGCACCTTACATGACTCCCCTTACAATGAGCAGTTCTTC.

V gene TRBV7-2 combines with J gene TRBJ2-1; 10 nucleotides match TRBD2. The CDR3 has 14 amino acids. Trimming took 3 bases from V and 9 from J; bases not matched to a gene: 5. Germline CDR1 SGHTA, CDR2 FQGNSA. CDR3 bases: TGTGCCAGCAGCTTCCAGCGGGGGGGCGTTGAGCAGTTCTTC. Its protein is CASSFQRGGVEQFF.

The chain links TRBV2 to TRBJ2-1; no reliable D call. From germline, CDR1 is SNHLY and CDR2 FYNNEI. V was trimmed by 2 bases and J by 8 bases, leaving 7 bases between them. The CDR3 has 12 amino acids. The CDR3 reads CASSELGDEQFF. DNA for the CDR3: TGTGCCAGCAGTGAACTAGGAGATGAGCAGTTCTTC.

The rearrangement links TRBV7-2 to TRBJ1-5, with 10 bases identical to TRBD1. The CDR3 length is 17 residues. The germline gives CDR1 SGHTA, CDR2 FQGNSA. Trimming cost V 4 bases and J 5 bases; bases outside gene matches: 11. This chain's CDR3 is CASSSRGTGVRDQPQHF. The CDR3 DNA reads TGTGCCAGCAGCTCGAGGGGGACAGGGGTACGCGATCAGCCCCAGCATTTT.

V gene TRBV7-8 combines with J gene TRBJ1-2, with a tentative D call TRBD1 (6 bases). Germline-derived CDR1 and CDR2 are SGHVS and FQNEAQ. This CDR3 contains 16 residues. Trimming took off 4 bases at V and 3 bases at J, with 18 bases between the two ends. The CDR3 region is CASSSYSGEGDYGYTF. The CDR3, as DNA: TGTGCCAGCAGCTCATACTCGGGGGAGGGGGACTATGGCTACACCTTC.

The chain uses TRBV4-2 and TRBJ1-2, with D perhaps matching TRBD1 (6 bases). CDR1 is LGHNA, CDR2 YNFKEQ, per germline. Trimming left V 4 bases short and J 8 bases short, with 8 bases between. There are 11 residues in the CDR3. The CDR3 DNA reads TGTGCCAGCAGCCGAGACAGGGGCTACACCTTC. It yields the protein CASSRDRGYTF.

This clone was detected once. DNA for the CDR3: TGTGCCAGCAGTTCCCGGACAGCGGACACTGAAGCTTTCTTT. It translates to CASSSRTADTEAFF. The rearrangement joins TRBV6-5 to TRBJ1-1; possibly TRBD1 for D (6 bases). CDR1 is MNHEY and CDR2 is SVGAGI in the germline V gene. Trimming stripped 4 bases from V and 3 bases from J, with 12 bases between. This CDR3 contains 14 residues.

J is TRBJ2-7 and V is TRBV6-6; tentatively, D is TRBD1 (6 bases). The V gene lost 8 bases and the J gene lost 0 bases, with 17 bases spanning the gap. The CDR3 is 15 amino acids. CDR1 and CDR2 from the germline V gene are MNHNY and SVGAGI (reference sequence). Here the CDR3 DNA reads TGTGCCAGCCGGAGTTCGCCAGGGGCCTCCTACGAGCAGTACTTC. It codes for CASRSSPGASYEQYF.

Here the CDR3 DNA reads TGCAGCGTTGAGCTAGTGGGGCTTAACACCGGGGAGCTGTTTTTT. Protein product: CSVELVGLNTGELFF. The V gene is TRBV29-1, the J gene TRBJ2-2, with a tentative D call TRBD1 (5 bases). Germline V gene sequence: CDR1 SQVTM, CDR2 ANQGSEA. With 3 bases removed from V and 2 bases from J, the gap between germline ends came to 13 bases. This CDR3 region has 15 residues.

V is TRBV6-1 and J is TRBJ2-2; 9 nucleotides match TRBD1. The CDR3 totals 20 residues. Germline V gene data show CDR1 as MNHNS and CDR2 as SASEGT. J was trimmed by 6 bases and V by 3 bases; bases with no gene match: 20. The CDR3 here is CASSDPGQGTRPRGAGELFF. CDR3 bases: TGTGCCAGCAGTGACCCGGGACAGGGAACACGCCCTAGGGGAGCCGGGGAGCTGTTTTTT.

CDR3 protein: CASSFKRLEYEQYF. The CDR3 DNA follows: TGTGCCAGCAGTTTCAAAAGACTAGAATACGAGCAGTACTTC. This chain links TRBV6-6 with TRBJ2-7; possible D gene TRBD2, 6 bases. V was pared by 4 bases and J by 4 bases, with 14 bases between. This CDR3 region has 14 residues. Germline lookup yields CDR1 MNHNY and CDR2 SVGAGI (reference sequence).

J is TRBJ2-1 and V is TRBV14, with TRBD2 identical over 9 bases. V was clipped by 1 base and J by 9 bases; unmatched bases: 4. The germline V gene encodes CDR1 SGHDN and CDR2 FVKESK. The CDR3 has 14 amino acids. The CDR3 bases are TGTGCCAGCAGCCAAGGCGGGAGGGATGGTGAGCAGTTCTTC. Amino acid sequence: CASSQGGRDGEQFF. The whole variable domain, filled in from reference TRBV14 and TRBJ2-1, reads EAGVTQFPSHSVIEKGQTVTLRCDPISGHDNLYWYRRVMGKEIKFLLHFVKESKQDESGMPNNRFLAERTGGTYSTLKVQPAELEDSGVYFCASSQGGRDGEQFFGPGTRLTVL.

The J gene is TRBJ1-2, the V gene TRBV19; D is unresolved. From germline, CDR1 is LNHDA and CDR2 SQIVND (reference sequence). The CDR3 totals 15 residues. V was trimmed by 3 bases and J by 2 bases, leaving 13 bases between them. The CDR3 spells CASSIWLNKNYGYTF. CDR3 nucleotide sequence: TGTGCCAGTAGTATTTGGTTGAACAAAAACTATGGCTACACCTTC.

The gene calls are TRBV25-1 and TRBJ2-1, with 8 bases that match TRBD1. CDR1 MGHDK and CDR2 SYGVNS come from the germline V gene. The V and J ends lost 11 bases and 5 bases, in that order; junction bases with no gene match: 8. The CDR3 runs to 13 residues. CDR3 protein: CALRDRFNNEQFF. CDR3 DNA: TGTGCCCTGAGGGACAGGTTTAACAATGAGCAGTTCTTC.

V gene TRBV5-1 combines with J gene TRBJ2-7, with 7 positions matching TRBD1. Germline assignment: CDR1 SGHRS and CDR2 YFSETQ. This CDR3 spans 13 amino acids. After removal of 3 bases from V and 3 bases from J, the junction contained 3 bases not matched to a gene. In nucleotides, the CDR3 is TGCGCCAGCAGCTGGGGACAGTACTACGAGCAGTACTTC. Translation gives CASSWGQYYEQYF. The full variable domain, its missing parts supplied by reference TRBV5-1 and TRBJ2-7, is KAGVTQTPRYLIKTRGQQVTLSCSPISGHRSVSWYQQTPGQGLQFLFEYFSETQRNKGNFPGRFSGRQFSNSRSEMNVSTLELGDSALYLCASSWGQYYEQYFGPGTRLTVT.

CDR3: CASSVSSGRRTDTQYF. CDR3 bases: TGTGCCAGCAGCGTAAGTAGCGGGAGGCGGACAGATACGCAGTATTTT. The chain has TRBV9 and TRBJ2-3, with 10 bases fitting TRBD2. From germline, CDR1 is SGDLS and CDR2 YYNGEE. J lost 3 bases, V lost 1 base, and 5 bases had no gene match. The CDR3 runs to 16 residues.

This clone was seen a single time. The chain links TRBV4-2 to TRBJ1-5; D not resolved. The CDR3 is 14 residues long. The ends were cut back, 0 bases at V and 2 bases at J, with 5 bases in the middle. Germline lookup yields CDR1 LGHNA and CDR2 YNFKEQ. CDR3 sequence: CASSQDEGNQPQHF. The CDR3, as DNA: TGTGCCAGCAGCCAAGACGAGGGCAATCAGCCCCAGCATTTT.

The rearrangement uses TRBV5-1 and TRBJ2-4, with 8 bases that match TRBD1. V shed 4 bases and J 8 bases; nucleotides not matched to a gene: 5. There are 13 residues in the CDR3. Germline CDR1 is SGHRS and CDR2 is YFSETQ. The CDR3 spells CASSGQGGDIQYF. Here the CDR3 DNA reads TGCGCCAGCAGCGGACAGGGAGGTGACATTCAGTACTTC.

The V and J genes are TRBV27 and TRBJ2-4, with D tentatively TRBD2 (6 bases). Per the germline V gene, CDR1 is MNHEY and CDR2 is SMNVEV (reference sequence). This CDR3 spans 13 amino acids. The ends were cut back, 6 bases at V and 11 bases at J, with 17 bases in the middle. The chain's CDR3 is CASSQEGGVFQYF. The CDR3, as DNA: TGTGCCAGCAGCCAAGAGGGAGGAGTCTTTCAGTACTTC.

The rearrangement links TRBV5-1 to TRBJ2-1; D gene ambiguous. The CDR3 sequence is 16 residues long. The germline V and J ends were trimmed by 1 base and 2 bases, with 13 bases remaining between them. CDR1 is SGHRS, CDR2 YFSETQ, per germline. The CDR3 DNA is TGCGCCAGCAGCTTGACTGGTACTTTCCCCTACAATGAGCAGTTCTTC. Protein: CASSLTGTFPYNEQFF. The complete variable domain, with remaining parts taken from reference TRBV5-1 and TRBJ2-1, reads KAGVTQTPRYLIKTRGQQVTLSCSPISGHRSVSWYQQTPGQGLQFLFEYFSETQRNKGNFPGRFSGRQFSNSRSEMNVSTLELGDSALYLCASSLTGTFPYNEQFFGPGTRLTVL.

This clone has a handful of counts. The rearrangement links TRBV5-1 to TRBJ2-5, with TRBD2 identical over 7 bases. With 3 bases clipped from V and 3 bases from J, the junction kept 11 bases outside the gene matches. Germline loops: CDR1 SGHRS, CDR2 YFSETQ. This CDR3 spans 16 amino acids. The CDR3 nucleotides read TGCGCCAGCAGCTCCACTAGCGTTAGCCGAGAAGAGACCCAGTACTTC. Translated: CASSSTSVSREETQYF.

The chain couples TRBV5-4 to TRBJ1-5; D might be TRBD1 (6 bases). This CDR3 has 14 residues. Trimming shortened V by 2 bases and J by 7 bases, and 13 bases separated the two germline ends. Germline V gene lookup returns CDR1 SGHNT and CDR2 YYREEE (reference sequence). The CDR3 protein is CASSLDMGAQPQHF. The CDR3 DNA reads TGTGCCAGCAGCTTAGACATGGGGGCCCAGCCCCAGCATTTT.

This chain connects TRBV9 to TRBJ1-1; D remains unclear. CDR1 is SGDLS and CDR2 is YYNGEE in the germline V gene. There are 14 residues in the CDR3. V was shortened by 5 bases and J by 0 bases, with 11 bases between the two germline ends. The CDR3 region is CASSNQALNTEAFF. The CDR3 DNA follows: TGTGCCAGCAGTAACCAGGCGTTGAACACTGAAGCTTTCTTT.

J is TRBJ2-5 and V is TRBV5-1; tentative D call: TRBD1 (6 bases). This CDR3 has 14 amino acids. Germline-derived CDR1 and CDR2 are SGHRS and YFSETQ. Trimming cost V 1 base and J 3 bases, with 10 bases left between them. CDR3 residues: CASSLLAGEETQYF. DNA for the CDR3: TGCGCCAGCAGCTTGCTGGCAGGGGAAGAGACCCAGTACTTC.

The chain is built from TRBV10-3 and TRBJ2-5, with TRBD2 matching 9 bases. The CDR3 totals 16 residues. The junction had 3 bases not matched to a gene; V was cut back by 1 base and J by 0 bases. Per the germline V gene, CDR1 is ENHRY and CDR2 is SYGVKD. This chain's CDR3 is CAISEWTSADQETQYF. CDR3 DNA sequence: TGTGCCATCAGTGAGTGGACTAGCGCAGACCAAGAGACCCAGTACTTC.